The 14 T cell receptor beta chains below were found in one sample sequenced in a study of CD4 T cells in relation to SARS-CoV-2 and coronaviruses. No antigen is known for these receptors. Clones were read by immunoSEQ multiplex PCR, and TCRdb kept only the in-frame ones, dropping some. Of about 21,000 clones in the sample, 74% were seen once. Before the COVID-19 pandemic, during about 2010-2018, CD4+ T cells were taken from unexposed donors. CD4+ T cells were isolated from the cells after around 9 days of culture. Source material: CD4+ T cells from PBMCs, cultured in vitro. The receptors here all came from a human donor in good health.

A single count supports this clone. The V gene is TRBV5-4, the J gene TRBJ1-1; D may be TRBD1 (5 bases). V was clipped by 4 bases and J by 3 bases, with 10 bases between them. The length of the CDR3 is 13 residues. In germline, CDR1 is SGHNT, CDR2 YYREEE (reference sequence). The CDR3 bases are TGTGCCAGCAGCACCGGGGGGGACACTGAAGCTTTCTTT. This sequence encodes CASSTGGDTEAFF.

A single count supports this clone. The chain couples TRBV7-9 to TRBJ2-2; D remains unclear. V was pared by 7 bases and J by 4 bases, with 4 bases between. There are 11 residues in the CDR3. Germline loops: CDR1 SEHNR, CDR2 FQNEAQ (reference sequence). Here the CDR3 reads CASTRTGELFF. As DNA, the CDR3 is TGTGCCAGCACCCGCACCGGGGAGCTGTTTTTT.

The gene calls are TRBV7-9 and TRBJ1-1, with D possibly matching TRBD1 (6 bases). This CDR3 comprises 15 residues. CDR1 and CDR2 (germline): SEHNR, FQNEAQ (reference sequence). The V end was cut by 5 bases, the J end by 3 bases, with 16 bases between. The CDR3, as DNA: TGTGCCAGCAGCCACTCGGGAGGGGGAGACACTGAAGCTTTCTTT. This codes for CASSHSGGGDTEAFF.

J is TRBJ2-7 and V is TRBV19; a weak D match, TRBD2 (5 bases). The CDR3 runs 17 residues. V lost 3 bases and J 5 bases, leaving 23 bases between the germline ends. Germline V gene data show CDR1 as LNHDA and CDR2 as SQIVND (reference sequence). The CDR3 protein is CASSIGRRTRVSNEQYF. CDR3 DNA: TGTGCCAGTAGTATTGGTAGACGGACGAGGGTATCTAACGAGCAGTACTTC.

V and J are TRBV15 and TRBJ2-1, with D perhaps given as TRBD1 or TRBD2 (5 bases each). Deletions cut 1 base from V and 4 bases from J, with 14 bases between. The CDR3 totals 16 residues. Looked up from germline, CDR1 is LNHNV and CDR2 is YYDKDF (reference sequence). In DNA form, the CDR3 reads TGTGCCACCAGCAGAGCCTCGACGGGGCGGTACAATGAGCAGTTCTTC. It yields the protein CATSRASTGRYNEQFF.

This chain uses TRBV30 with TRBJ2-7; no firm D call. V lost 5 bases and J 2 bases, leaving 7 bases between the germline ends. The CDR3 sequence is 11 residues long. Germline V gene sequence: CDR1 GTSNPN, CDR2 SVGIG (reference sequence). DNA for the CDR3: TGTGCCTGGCGTACCGCCTACGAGCAGTACTTC. Amino acids: CAWRTAYEQYF.

This sequence joins TRBV19 and TRBJ1-4; D may be TRBD1 (5 bases). The V gene lost 8 bases and the J gene lost 4 bases, with 11 bases spanning the gap. The germline gives CDR1 LNHDA, CDR2 SQIVND (reference sequence). The CDR3 consists of 13 residues. The CDR3 DNA is TGTGCCAGTGCGAGACAGCTTAATGAAAAACTGTTTTTT. Translation gives CASARQLNEKLFF.

V is TRBV11-2 and J is TRBJ2-1; D perhaps matches TRBD2 (5 bases). V was clipped by 1 base and J by 6 bases, with 7 bases between them. The CDR3 totals 13 residues. Germline assignment: CDR1 SGHAT and CDR2 FQNNGV. The CDR3 nucleotides read TGTGCCAGCAGCTTAGTACGGGGCAATGAGCAGTTCTTC. Translating gives CASSLVRGNEQFF.

This chain links TRBV11-1 with TRBJ2-2, with no clear D. The CDR3 covers 13 residues. V gave up 2 bases and J gave up 5 bases, with 6 bases separating them. Germline V gene data show CDR1 as SGHAT and CDR2 as FQDESV (reference sequence). CDR3 loop: CASSLSETGELFF. CDR3 DNA sequence: TGTGCCAGCAGCTTATCAGAGACCGGGGAGCTGTTTTTT.

This clone was picked up one time. The rearrangement joins TRBV19 to TRBJ1-1, with TRBD1 matching over 7 bases. V was clipped by 5 bases and J by 1 base; unmatched bases: 13. CDR1 and CDR2 (germline): LNHDA, SQIVND (reference sequence). The CDR3 runs 17 residues. The chain's CDR3 is CASSGNQGGFSNTEAFF. CDR3 bases: TGTGCCAGTAGTGGTAACCAAGGGGGCTTTTCGAACACTGAAGCTTTCTTT.

CDR3 protein: CASSLASITGGEKLFF. CDR3 coding DNA: TGTGCCAGCAGCTTAGCGTCGATCACTGGGGGTGAAAAACTGTTTTTT. The chain joins TRBV7-6 to TRBJ1-4, with a weak D call TRBD1 (5 bases). V was trimmed by 0 bases and J by 7 bases, leaving 15 bases between them. In germline, CDR1 is SGHVS, CDR2 FNYEAQ. This CDR3 region has 16 residues.

The V call is TRBV7-2, the J call TRBJ2-7; the match to TRBD2 covers 11 bases. Germline V lookup: CDR1 SGHTA, CDR2 FQGNSA. Trimming removed 6 bases from V and 6 bases from J; junction bases left unmatched: 7. The CDR3 is 14 residues long. This CDR3 reads CASRLAGANPEQYF. In DNA, the CDR3 is TGTGCCAGCAGACTAGCGGGAGCAAATCCCGAGCAGTACTTC. Drawing the rest from reference TRBV7-2 and TRBJ2-7, the complete variable domain is GAGVSQSPSNKVTEKGKDVELRCDPISGHTALYWYRQSLGQGLEFLIYFQGNSAPDKSGLPSDRFSAERTGGSVSTLTIQRTQQEDSAVYLCASRLAGANPEQYFGPGTRLTVT.

This chain links TRBV2 with TRBJ1-3; possibly TRBD1 for D (5 bases). V lost 5 bases to trimming and J lost 4 bases, with 12 bases between them. This CDR3 has 14 amino acids. Germline V gene data show CDR1 as SNHLY and CDR2 as FYNNEI. The CDR3 region has the DNA TGTGCCAGCAGTCTAGGGGCTATCGGAAACACCATATATTTT. Its protein product is CASSLGAIGNTIYF.

This chain joins TRBV6-5 and TRBJ2-7; 12 bases line up with TRBD2. CDR1 and CDR2 (germline): MNHEY, SVGAGI. The V gene end was trimmed by 6 bases and the J gene end by 3 bases; junction bases not matched to a gene: 3. This CDR3 is 14 amino acids long. The CDR3: CASSRTSGNYEQYF. The CDR3 nucleotides read TGTGCCAGCAGCAGGACTAGCGGGAACTACGAGCAGTACTTC.